The present T cell receptor (beta chain) was sequenced within a study of blood T cell repertoires in COVID-19 (dated by TCRdb to between 2020 and 2021). A note on the overall study: Samples covering the acute and convalescent phases of COVID-19 were provided by collaborators in the United States, Italy and Spain. The material from the prospective study consisted of cDNA or gDNA derived from T cells, B-cell-depleted T cells, or PBMCs. Subjects who had been exposed to COVID-19, were actively infected with it, or had recovered from it provided the deeply sampled blood TCRbeta repertoires that made up the dataset. The repertoires were released in a freely available public database meant as a resource for research on the immune response to SARS-CoV-2. The samples were drawn from two sources: the first 160 participants of the ongoing ImmuneRACE study, and some 1,300 subjects contributed by 6 global collaborators. The sample metadata nearly always contained a de-identified subject ID, COVID-19 status, age in years and sex. Where available, HLA class I and class II types were taken from metadata supplied by the sample provider and were not determined by assay-based typing. Beyond this particular receptor, the publication reports: The amount of clinical and demographic metadata varied by source and participant and was provided uncurated.

This clone has just a few counts. Its antigen is not yet known. The record has no base qualities; no much larger clone is one base away. Collaborating institutions collected whole blood in K2EDTA tubes following their own protocols. Collaborator samples were shipped for TCRbeta analysis as frozen whole blood, isolated PBMCs, or DNA extracted from either sample type. TCRbeta CDR3 regions were amplified from genomic DNA by means of the immunoSEQ Assay, a bias-controlled multiplex PCR. The source study handled its data this way. Within the assay, amplification of reference gene primers was used to estimate how many nucleated cells each sample contained. To quantify the absolute abundance of each unique TCRbeta CDR3 rearrangement, sequence reads were collapsed and filtered. For each sample, productive Simpson clonality was calculated as the square root of Simpson's diversity index across productive rearrangements. TCRdb took over this immuneACCESS table, retaining in-frame rearrangements with V and J assigned. Such tables are incomplete; in checked studies, under half of the missing clones stem from an unresolved V gene, and the remainder is unexplained. Clone size and the V and J calls come from that table; the DNA yielded D and trimming. This sample comprises 110,000 to 150,000 clones, 70% to 90% of them detected only once. The ten largest clonotypes hold 2.5% to 3% of the sample.

The sample was peripheral blood. The TCR sequence derives from a man in his forties or fifties with acute or convalescent COVID-19.

The CDR3 has the sequence CSVGASGNTEAFF. The nucleotide sequence reads TGCAGCGTTGGGGCCAGCGGGAACACTGAAGCTTTCTTT. The chain employs TRBV29-1 and TRBJ1-1, with the D gene too uncertain to name. The CDR3 holds 13 amino acids from the cysteine to the phenylalanine. This entry keeps only the CDR3 DNA: 39 bases, framed from base 1. CDR1 SQVTM and CDR2 ANQGSEA were looked up in the germline V gene. V is cut by 4 bases and J by 1 base, and the space between the germline ends is 10 bases.